What follows are 31 T cell receptor beta chains derived from one specimen sequenced in a study of T cells in tumors after PD-1 blockade. Sequencing was performed with immunoSEQ multiplex PCR; in TCRdb, only in-frame clones are kept and a portion is missing. The top ten hold 22% of the sample, which has 15,000 or so clones, roughly four fifths seen once. This specimen was PBMCs, taken after anti-PD-1 treatment. Receptors originate from a human donor with basal cell carcinoma.

CDR3 bases: TGTGCCAGCAGCTTAACCACTAGCGGAGAGACCCAGTACTTC. Translated: CASSLTTSGETQYF. This rearrangement joins TRBV11-3 to TRBJ2-5; 8 bases line up with TRBD2. Germline trimming cut 2 bases from V and 4 bases from J; bases unmatched to any gene: 3. The CDR3 is 14 amino acids. Germline CDR1 reads SGHNT; CDR2 reads YENEEA.

V is TRBV3-1 (or the pseudogene TRBV3-2) and J is TRBJ2-5, with D unresolved. This CDR3 is 14 amino acids long. V lost 2 bases to trimming and J lost 5 bases, with 12 bases between them. Germline CDR1 and CDR2: LGHDT and YNNKEL (reference sequence). CDR3 region: CASSQSIRRETQYF. The DNA for the CDR3 is TGTGCCAGCAGCCAAAGCATCCGCCGTGAGACCCAGTACTTC.

The V call is TRBV15, the J call TRBJ2-5; TRBD1 matches 8 bases. The CDR3 totals 13 residues. The V gene's germline CDR1 is LNHNV and CDR2 YYDKDF (reference sequence). The V and J ends lost 0 bases and 9 bases, in that order; junction bases with no gene match: 3. Here the CDR3 reads CATSRDLQGAQYF. In DNA form, the CDR3 reads TGTGCCACCAGCAGAGATCTACAGGGGGCCCAGTACTTC.

This clone was counted a few times. The gene calls are TRBV2 and TRBJ2-7; perhaps TRBD2 as D (5 bases). The V end was cut by 5 bases, the J end by 3 bases, with 14 bases between. CDR3 length: 14 amino acids. CDR1 and CDR2 (germline): SNHLY, FYNNEI. CDR3 protein: CASSRAGVFYEQYF. The CDR3 DNA reads as TGTGCCAGCAGTAGGGCCGGGGTATTCTACGAGCAGTACTTC.

This chain uses TRBV7-3 with TRBJ2-5; 8 positions agree with TRBD2. Germline values: CDR1 SGHTA, CDR2 FQGTGA. The CDR3 is made up of 14 amino acids. The V segment lost 0 bases and the J segment 6 bases; nucleotides outside the gene matches: 3. The CDR3 here is CASSLTGTSKTQYF. The CDR3, as DNA: TGTGCCAGCAGCTTAACCGGGACTAGTAAGACCCAGTACTTC.

Remarks on this clone: The sample has other DNA sequences that encode this CDR3 too. The rearrangement joins TRBV20-1 to TRBJ1-1; no definite D call. Between the trimmed V and J ends, which lost 3 bases and 0 bases, there was a span of 2 bases. CDR1 DFQATT and CDR2 SNEGSKA come from the germline V gene (reference sequence). The CDR3 totals 11 residues. The CDR3 region has the DNA TGCAGTGCTAGCCTGAACACTGAAGCTTTCTTT. Translated: CSASLNTEAFF.

The genes are TRBV24-1 and TRBJ2-5, with TRBD2 identical over 12 bases. The CDR3 spans 16 residues. Trimming at V came to 3 bases and at J to 5 bases, leaving 6 bases not matched to a gene. Germline V gene data show CDR1 as KGHDR and CDR2 as SFDVKD. Written as DNA, the CDR3 is TGTGCCACCAGTGATCCGTCTAGCGGGAGGGCGGAGACCCAGTACTTC. Translation: CATSDPSSGRAETQYF.

This clone was detected a few times. The gene calls are TRBV28 and TRBJ2-7, with D possibly TRBD2 on 5 matching bases. Germline CDR1 MDHEN, CDR2 SYDVKM. The CDR3 consists of 11 residues. Trimming shortened V by 7 bases and J by 5 bases, and 9 bases separated the two germline ends. Written as DNA, the CDR3 is TGTGCCAGCACTACTAGAGACGAGCAGTACTTC. It encodes CASTTRDEQYF.

The rearrangement uses TRBV5-1 and TRBJ2-1; 9 nucleotides agree with TRBD1. The CDR3 loop spans 15 amino acids. Germline trimming cut 2 bases from V and 4 bases from J; bases unmatched to any gene: 4. CDR1 is SGHRS, CDR2 YFSETQ, per germline. This CDR3 reads CASSFDRGSYNEQFF. In DNA form, the CDR3 reads TGCGCCAGCAGCTTCGACAGGGGGTCATACAATGAGCAGTTCTTC. Drawing the rest from reference TRBV5-1 and TRBJ2-1, the complete variable domain is KAGVTQTPRYLIKTRGQQVTLSCSPISGHRSVSWYQQTPGQGLQFLFEYFSETQRNKGNFPGRFSGRQFSNSRSEMNVSTLELGDSALYLCASSFDRGSYNEQFFGPGTRLTVL.

The genes are TRBV7-2 and TRBJ2-1, with D unclear. The CDR3 extends over 13 amino acids. Between the trimmed V and J ends, which lost 1 base and 5 bases, there was a span of 6 bases. Germline CDR1 is SGHTA and CDR2 is FQGNSA. The CDR3 loop is CASSLGADNEQFF. The CDR3 DNA follows: TGTGCCAGCAGCTTAGGGGCGGACAATGAGCAGTTCTTC. Full variable domain (outside the CDR3, taken from reference TRBV7-2 and TRBJ2-1): GAGVSQSPSNKVTEKGKDVELRCDPISGHTALYWYRQSLGQGLEFLIYFQGNSAPDKSGLPSDRFSAERTGGSVSTLTIQRTQQEDSAVYLCASSLGADNEQFFGPGTRLTVL.

The chain couples TRBV30 to TRBJ2-5; 10 bases fit TRBD1. CDR1 and CDR2 (germline): GTSNPN, SVGIG (reference sequence). This CDR3 has 16 amino acids. J was trimmed by 5 bases and V by 5 bases; bases with no gene match: 14. CDR3: CAWALNAGTGAETQYF. Here the CDR3 DNA reads TGTGCCTGGGCGCTAAACGCCGGGACAGGGGCCGAGACCCAGTACTTC.

The rearrangement uses TRBV19 and TRBJ1-5, with no clear D. This CDR3 has 15 amino acids. Trimming cost V 3 bases and J 4 bases, with 13 bases left between them. The V gene's germline CDR1 is LNHDA and CDR2 SQIVND (reference sequence). CDR3 sequence: CASSMVASPNQPQHF. The DNA of the CDR3 is TGTGCCAGTAGTATGGTAGCCAGCCCGAATCAGCCCCAGCATTTT.

This rearrangement joins TRBV25-1 to TRBJ2-7, with D perhaps matching TRBD1 or TRBD2 (5 bases each). Germline V gene sequence: CDR1 MGHDK, CDR2 SYGVNS. The CDR3 totals 17 residues. Trimming removed 2 bases from V and 2 bases from J, with 19 bases in between. The CDR3 sequence is CASSENGRGTITYEQYF. DNA for the CDR3: TGTGCCAGCAGTGAAAATGGGAGAGGGACGATCACCTACGAGCAGTACTTC.

This chain links TRBV28 with TRBJ2-2; maybe TRBD1 (6 bases). The V end lost 7 bases, the J end lost 8 bases, and 20 bases lay between the germline ends. Germline V gene data show CDR1 as MDHEN and CDR2 as SYDVKM. The CDR3 is made up of 15 amino acids. CDR3 amino acids: CASTPGDRRGGELFF. The CDR3 DNA reads as TGTGCCAGCACCCCTGGTGACAGGAGAGGAGGGGAGCTGTTTTTT.

This clone was found a few times. The rearrangement uses TRBV25-1 and TRBJ1-1; D gene uncertain. Germline CDR1 is MGHDK and CDR2 is SYGVNS. V lost 4 bases, J lost 1 base, and 4 bases lay in between. The CDR3 is made up of 12 amino acids. Written as DNA, the CDR3 is TGTGCCAGCAGTGGAAGGAACACTGAAGCTTTCTTT. It codes for CASSGRNTEAFF.

This clone has only one observation. The rearrangement links TRBV5-1 to TRBJ2-7, with 12 bases that match TRBD2. The CDR3 consists of 14 residues. Trimming removed 4 bases from V and 4 bases from J; junction bases left unmatched: 3. The germline CDR1 and CDR2 sequences are SGHRS and YFSETQ. CDR3 residues: CASSRGTSGYEQYF. In nucleotides, the CDR3 is TGCGCCAGCAGCCGGGGGACTAGCGGGTACGAGCAGTACTTC.

The DNA for the CDR3 is TGTGCCAGCAACTTTGGTGGTCAGTTGGGGAATCAGCCCCAGCATTTT. Its protein is CASNFGGQLGNQPQHF. This chain links TRBV6-6 with TRBJ1-5; D uncertain. V was clipped by 7 bases and J by 4 bases, with 20 bases between them. CDR1 and CDR2 (germline): MNHNY, SVGAGI (reference sequence). CDR3 length equals 16 residues.

This clone was seen more than once but under ten times. V gene TRBV3-1 (or the pseudogene TRBV3-2) combines with J gene TRBJ1-1; 9 positions match TRBD1. The CDR3 spans 15 residues. The germline V gene has CDR1 LGHDT and CDR2 YNNKEL (reference sequence). The junction had 8 bases not matched to a gene; V was cut back by 4 bases and J by 5 bases. CDR3 bases: TGTGCCAGCAGCCCATGGACAGGGGAGCGGACTGAAGCTTTCTTT. Its protein product is CASSPWTGERTEAFF.

CDR3 region: CASSPTGGAKNIQYF. CDR3 in DNA: TGCGCCAGCAGCCCCACCGGAGGCGCCAAAAACATTCAGTACTTC. The chain carries TRBV4-1 and TRBJ2-4; possibly TRBD2 for D (5 bases). The CDR3 totals 15 residues. With 4 bases removed from V and 1 base from J, the gap between germline ends came to 11 bases. Germline assignment: CDR1 MGHRA and CDR2 YSYEKL.

V gene TRBV28 combines with J gene TRBJ2-5; no clear D. Trimming took 5 bases from V and 4 from J, leaving 14 bases between them. Germline loops: CDR1 MDHEN, CDR2 SYDVKM. The CDR3 sequence is 14 residues long. The CDR3 is CASSPTRQRETQYF. In DNA form, the CDR3 reads TGTGCCAGCAGTCCTACTCGGCAGAGAGAGACCCAGTACTTC.

The rearrangement uses TRBV9 and TRBJ2-5; 7 bases agree with TRBD1. The germline V gene encodes CDR1 SGDLS and CDR2 YYNGEE. J was trimmed by 1 base and V by 4 bases; bases with no gene match: 7. The CDR3 is made up of 15 amino acids. For the CDR3, the DNA is TGTGCCAGCAGCTCTAGGACAGGAACCCAAGAGACCCAGTACTTC. It is translated as CASSSRTGTQETQYF.

V gene TRBV5-1 combines with J gene TRBJ2-7; a weak D match, TRBD2 (6 bases). V was shortened by 2 bases and J by 0 bases, with 12 bases between the two germline ends. The germline gives CDR1 SGHRS, CDR2 YFSETQ. The CDR3 totals 15 residues. CDR3: CASSFAGTDSYEQYF. CDR3 in DNA: TGCGCCAGCAGCTTCGCGGGGACCGACTCCTACGAGCAGTACTTC.

The chain carries TRBV18 and TRBJ2-7; D is undetermined. This CDR3 contains 14 residues. Trimming removed 0 bases from V and 0 bases from J, with 6 bases in between. Germline CDR1 is KGHSH and CDR2 is LQKENI. The CDR3 reads CASSPPSGSYEQYF. As DNA, the CDR3 is TGTGCCAGCTCACCACCCTCAGGCTCCTACGAGCAGTACTTC.

The gene calls are TRBV6-5 and TRBJ1-2; perhaps TRBD1 as D (6 bases). The CDR3 is 13 residues long. Germline-derived CDR1 and CDR2 are MNHEY and SVGAGI. V was shortened by 3 bases and J by 8 bases, with 13 bases between the two germline ends. As DNA, the CDR3 is TGTGCCAGCAGTTATCAGGGGATGGGGGGCTACACCTTC. It codes for CASSYQGMGGYTF.

This chain joins TRBV5-1 and TRBJ1-2, with a possible D match to TRBD1 (5 bases). This CDR3 comprises 14 residues. The V gene lost 4 bases and the J gene lost 3 bases, with 13 bases spanning the gap. Germline CDR1 and CDR2: SGHRS and YFSETQ. CDR3 in amino acids: CASSPGLDYYGYTF. In DNA form, the CDR3 reads TGCGCCAGCAGCCCGGGACTGGACTACTATGGCTACACCTTC.

This chain connects TRBV6-5 to TRBJ2-3, with D possibly matching TRBD2 (6 bases). Germline-derived CDR1 and CDR2 are MNHEY and SVGAGI. The length of the CDR3 is 14 residues. Trimming removed 8 bases at V and 1 base at J, with 13 bases between. The DNA of the CDR3 is TGTGCCAGCGCTTCGGGGGACGGCACAGATACGCAGTATTTT. This gives the protein CASASGDGTDTQYF.

V gene TRBV7-2 combines with J gene TRBJ1-5; D is undetermined. V dropped 5 bases and J dropped 0 bases, with 11 bases sitting between them. CDR1 is SGHTA, CDR2 FQGNSA, per germline. This CDR3 spans 15 amino acids. In DNA form, the CDR3 reads TGTGCCAGCAGCCCAACCAGTTATAGCAATCAGCCCCAGCATTTT. This codes for CASSPTSYSNQPQHF.

The rearrangement joins TRBV10-3 to TRBJ1-2; possibly TRBD1 for D (5 bases). This CDR3 is built from 14 residues. With 4 bases removed from V and 4 bases from J, the gap between germline ends came to 13 bases. Looked up from germline, CDR1 is ENHRY and CDR2 is SYGVKD. The CDR3 region has the DNA TGTGCCATCAGTGCCGGGACTAAGAGCTATGGCTACACCTTC. Its translation is CAISAGTKSYGYTF.

For the CDR3, the DNA is TGTGCCAGTAGTATGCCGGGACAGATCTATGGCTACACCTTC. Translating gives CASSMPGQIYGYTF. The V call is TRBV19, the J call TRBJ1-2, with 7 nucleotides matching TRBD1. CDR1 and CDR2 (germline): LNHDA, SQIVND (reference sequence). The trim removed 3 bases at V and 4 bases at J, leaving 5 bases unmatched. This CDR3 has 14 residues.

The CDR3 sequence is CASSLRGGFSGNTIYF. The CDR3 bases are TGTGCCAGCAGTTTACGGGGGGGATTCTCTGGAAACACCATATATTTT. The V gene is TRBV27, the J gene TRBJ1-3; D is possibly TRBD1 (5 bases). The CDR3 covers 16 residues. CDR1 MNHEY and CDR2 SMNVEV come from the germline V gene (reference sequence). V lost 2 bases, J lost 0 bases, and 11 bases lay in between.

V gene TRBV7-6 combines with J gene TRBJ1-2; D is unresolved. Germline CDR1 reads SGHVS; CDR2 reads FNYEAQ. The length of the CDR3 is 15 residues. The V and J ends lost 2 bases and 1 base respectively, with 11 bases between them. CDR3 coding DNA: TGTGCCAGCAGCTTAACGGCAGACTATAACTATGGCTACACCTTC. Its translation: CASSLTADYNYGYTF.